The next 15 T cell receptor beta chains were all read from a single sample in a study of blood T cell repertoires in COVID-19. Some clones are missing from TCRdb's copy, which holds only in-frame ones; the method was immunoSEQ multiplex PCR. The sample lists around 220,000 clones, 90% occurring once. The sequenced sample was PBMCs or T cells enriched from blood (not recorded which). The receptors originated from a young man who had been exposed to COVID-19.

This clone was recorded only once. Germline and junction disagree at one end, which may indicate a read error. The chain couples TRBV6-5 to TRBJ2-7; TRBD2 might be the D (5 bases). CDR1 is MNHEY and CDR2 is SVGAGI in the germline V gene. This CDR3 spans 15 amino acids. In nucleotides, the CDR3 is TGTGCCAGCAGGTACTTGGACTCACCTCTCTACGAGCAGTACTTC. Residues: CASRYLDSPLYEQYF.

The chain links TRBV7-9 to TRBJ1-4, with 7 positions matching TRBD1. This CDR3 region has 15 residues. V gave up 3 bases and J gave up 5 bases; unmatched junction bases: 6. CDR1 SEHNR and CDR2 FQNEAQ come from the germline V gene (reference sequence). CDR3 sequence (DNA): TGTGCCAGCAGCTTGGGGACAGCCCTCAATGAAAAACTGTTTTTT. It specifies CASSLGTALNEKLFF. The full variable domain, rest sourced from reference TRBV7-9 and TRBJ1-4, is DTGVSQNPRHKITKRGQNVTFRCDPISEHNRLYWYRQTLGQGPEFLTYFQNEAQLEKSRLLSDRFSAERPKGSFSTLEIQRTEQGDSAMYLCASSLGTALNEKLFFGSGTQLSVL.

The V call is TRBV6-4, the J call TRBJ2-3; 7 bases map to TRBD2. The CDR3 spans 15 residues. After removal of 7 bases from V and 0 bases from J, the junction contained 7 bases not matched to a gene. Germline loops: CDR1 MRHNA, CDR2 SNTAGT. The CDR3 DNA reads TGTGCCAGCACGCTTAGCGGGTTGAGCACAGATACGCAGTATTTT. Its translation: CASTLSGLSTDTQYF.

The rearrangement links TRBV11-2 to TRBJ2-3; D call uncertain. The germline V gene has CDR1 SGHAT and CDR2 FQNNGV. V lost 2 bases to trimming and J lost 7 bases, with 7 bases between them. The CDR3 is 12 residues long. The CDR3 region is CASSLRGNTQYF. CDR3 nucleotide sequence: TGTGCCAGCAGCTTAAGAGGCAATACGCAGTATTTT.

The chain links TRBV13 to TRBJ2-2; D ambiguous. The CDR3 extends over 14 amino acids. CDR1 PRHDT and CDR2 FYEKMQ come from the germline V gene (reference sequence). With 3 bases removed from V and 2 bases from J, the gap between germline ends came to 7 bases. This chain's CDR3 is CASSFQINTGELFF. The DNA for the CDR3 is TGTGCCAGCAGCTTCCAGATTAACACCGGGGAGCTGTTTTTT.

CDR3 in amino acids: CASSERDGGNSPLHF. The CDR3 DNA follows: TGTGCCAGCAGTGAACGGGATGGGGGCAATTCACCCCTCCACTTT. This chain uses TRBV6-1 with TRBJ1-6, with a weak D call TRBD1 (6 bases). The V end was cut by 2 bases, the J end by 7 bases, with 12 bases between. Germline-derived CDR1 and CDR2 are MNHNS and SASEGT. The CDR3 is 15 residues long.

The CDR3 DNA reads TGCGCCAGCAGCCTGAGGACAGGGGATAACTATGGCTACACCTTC. Its protein is CASSLRTGDNYGYTF. J is TRBJ1-2 and V is TRBV4-1; 9 bases are shared with TRBD1. Germline V gene data show CDR1 as MGHRA and CDR2 as YSYEKL. Losses at the gene ends were 4 bases for V and 1 base for J; bases not matched to a gene: 4. This CDR3 spans 15 amino acids.

This chain connects TRBV5-6 to TRBJ1-3; 7 nucleotides align to TRBD1. Per the germline V gene, CDR1 is SGHDT and CDR2 is YYEEEE. After removal of 4 bases from V and 7 bases from J, the junction contained 20 bases not matched to a gene. The CDR3 contains 18 residues. The CDR3 DNA is TGTGCCAGCAGCAACACACGGAACAGGGGAGAGGGTAGCAACACCATATATTTT. Encoded protein: CASSNTRNRGEGSNTIYF.

This chain links TRBV5-5 with TRBJ1-1, with D unresolved. The CDR3 loop spans 20 amino acids. V was pared by 6 bases and J by 0 bases, with 30 bases between. Germline V CDR1 and CDR2: SGHKS, YYEKEE (reference sequence). CDR3 sequence: CASTSKTPPETSVMNTEAFF. The DNA for the CDR3 is TGTGCCAGCACCTCCAAAACACCCCCGGAGACGAGTGTGATGAACACTGAAGCTTTCTTT.

DNA of the CDR3: TGCAGCGCCCAGGGGGGCTATGGCTACACCTTC. Amino acid sequence: CSAQGGYGYTF. The rearrangement links TRBV29-1 to TRBJ1-2, with TRBD1 identical over 7 bases. Germline loops: CDR1 SQVTM, CDR2 ANQGSEA. The CDR3 loop spans 11 amino acids. Trimming took 7 bases from V and 4 from J; bases not matched to a gene: 3.

This chain links TRBV4-1 with TRBJ2-1; 8 bases match TRBD2. The trim removed 0 bases at V and 11 bases at J, leaving 3 bases unmatched. Germline lookup yields CDR1 MGHRA and CDR2 YSYEKL. This CDR3 contains 13 residues. As DNA, the CDR3 is TGCGCCAGCAGCCAAGACAGCGGGGGAAAGCAGTTCTTC. Encoded protein: CASSQDSGGKQFF.

The V and J genes are TRBV2 and TRBJ1-1; 8 nucleotides align to TRBD1. This CDR3 region has 15 residues. The V gene's germline CDR1 is SNHLY and CDR2 FYNNEI. The junction had 5 bases not matched to a gene; V was cut back by 1 base and J by 4 bases. Here the CDR3 DNA reads TGTGCCAGCAGTGAAGGGACAGGGCTTAGCACTGAAGCTTTCTTT. This codes for CASSEGTGLSTEAFF.

This sequence joins TRBV7-8 and TRBJ1-1; D is perhaps TRBD1 (5 bases). This CDR3 is 15 amino acids long. Trimming took 5 bases from V and 6 from J, leaving 19 bases between them. Germline V gene data show CDR1 as SGHVS and CDR2 as FQNEAQ. Here the CDR3 reads CASSQIGGSKSEAFF. The CDR3 DNA sequence: TGTGCCAGCAGCCAAATCGGGGGTTCTAAGTCTGAAGCTTTCTTT.

V and J are TRBV30 and TRBJ1-2; a weak D match, TRBD1 (6 bases). The germline V and J ends were trimmed by 1 base and 8 bases, with 20 bases remaining between them. The length of the CDR3 is 15 residues. The germline gives CDR1 GTSNPN, CDR2 SVGIG (reference sequence). CDR3 region: CAWSEIRGGRWGYTF. In DNA, the CDR3 is TGTGCCTGGAGTGAGATTCGAGGGGGAAGATGGGGCTACACCTTC.

This clone was counted a few times. This chain links TRBV10-1 with TRBJ2-7; the match to TRBD1 covers 9 bases. V shed 2 bases and J 5 bases; nucleotides not matched to a gene: 13. The CDR3 covers 17 residues. Germline-derived CDR1 and CDR2 are WNHNN and SYGVQD (reference sequence). The CDR3: CASSEPGQGFGVNEQYF. CDR3 sequence (DNA): TGCGCCAGCAGTGAGCCGGGACAGGGATTTGGAGTGAACGAGCAGTACTTC.